The 16 T cell receptor beta chains presented below share a single source sample, sequenced in a study of cytomegalovirus exposure and HLA in healthy donors. The PCR was carried out with 60 Vbeta primers and 13 Jbeta primers. Sequencing was performed with immunoSEQ multiplex PCR; in TCRdb, only in-frame clones are kept and a portion is missing. The table records tens of thousands of clones, over 60% of them present only once. Sequenced: PBMCs. The receptors were gathered from a male donor in good health and CMV-seropositive.

This clone was observed a few times. This chain joins TRBV7-6 and TRBJ2-1, with TRBD1 matching 8 bases. Germline V gene data show CDR1 as SGHVS and CDR2 as FNYEAQ. The junction had 3 bases not matched to a gene; V was cut back by 5 bases and J by 9 bases. CDR3 length: 12 amino acids. CDR3 region: CASSVDRGEQFF. CDR3 nucleotides: TGTGCCAGCAGCGTAGACAGGGGTGAGCAGTTCTTC. The full variable domain, with the rest looked up from reference TRBV7-6 and TRBJ2-1, is GAGVSQSPRYKVTKRGQDVALRCDPISGHVSLYWYRQALGQGPEFLTYFNYEAQQDKSGLPNDRFSAERPEGSISTLTIQRTEQRDSAMYRCASSVDRGEQFFGPGTRLTVL.

The rearrangement uses TRBV4-1 and TRBJ2-7; unclear D gene. The germline gives CDR1 MGHRA, CDR2 YSYEKL. V lost 0 bases and J lost 3, with 6 bases in between. CDR3 length: 13 residues. CDR3: CASSQDQVYEQYF. CDR3 DNA sequence: TGCGCCAGCAGCCAAGATCAGGTCTACGAGCAGTACTTC.

J is TRBJ2-5 and V is TRBV15; the D gene is possibly TRBD1 (5 bases). Germline CDR1 and CDR2: LNHNV and YYDKDF (reference sequence). V dropped 1 base and J dropped 2 bases, with 11 bases sitting between them. This CDR3 has 15 amino acids. CDR3 region: CATSRASTAQETQYF. The DNA for the CDR3 is TGTGCCACCAGCAGAGCCTCGACAGCTCAAGAGACCCAGTACTTC.

This CDR3 is CASSSGTGTETQYF. The CDR3 bases are TGTGCCAGTAGTTCCGGGACAGGGACAGAGACCCAGTACTTC. This chain connects TRBV19 to TRBJ2-5, with TRBD1 identical over 9 bases. The CDR3 totals 14 residues. Germline V gene data show CDR1 as LNHDA and CDR2 as SQIVND (reference sequence). V trimming: 5 bases; J trimming: 4 bases; junction bases outside the gene matches: 5.

The J gene is TRBJ2-5, the V gene TRBV6-6; 11 positions match TRBD2. CDR3 size: 15 residues. Germline lookup yields CDR1 MNHNY and CDR2 SVGAGI (reference sequence). The junction had 3 bases not matched to a gene; V was cut back by 4 bases and J by 2 bases. The CDR3 DNA reads as TGTGCCAGCAGTTCCTGGACTAGCGGGCAAGAGACCCAGTACTTC. Its protein is CASSSWTSGQETQYF.

The rearrangement uses TRBV5-1 and TRBJ2-3, with 7 nucleotides matching TRBD2. Germline lookup yields CDR1 SGHRS and CDR2 YFSETQ. V shed 0 bases, J shed 6 bases, and the junction held 4 bases outside the gene matches. This CDR3 has 14 amino acids. In DNA form, the CDR3 reads TGCGCCAGCAGCTTGGCGGGGGGATCGGATACGCAGTATTTT. Protein sequence: CASSLAGGSDTQYF.

The rearrangement joins TRBV9 to TRBJ2-7; D might be TRBD2 (6 bases). Trimming took off 1 base at V and 3 bases at J, with 11 bases between the two ends. The length of the CDR3 is 14 residues. Germline CDR1 and CDR2: SGDLS and YYNGEE. CDR3 sequence: CASSVPGAGYEQYF. In DNA, the CDR3 is TGTGCCAGCAGCGTACCGGGAGCCGGCTACGAGCAGTACTTC.

The V call is TRBV27, the J call TRBJ2-6; D possibly corresponds to TRBD2 (6 bases). V gave up 7 bases and J gave up 4 bases, with 14 bases separating them. The germline V gene has CDR1 MNHEY and CDR2 SMNVEV (reference sequence). This CDR3 has 15 amino acids. The CDR3 reads CASKLGGAGANVLTF. The CDR3, as DNA: TGTGCCAGCAAATTAGGAGGGGCCGGGGCCAACGTCCTGACTTTC.

The J gene is TRBJ1-1, the V gene TRBV29-1; D uncertain. The V and J ends lost 4 bases and 5 bases respectively, with 11 bases between them. Looked up from germline, CDR1 is SQVTM and CDR2 is ANQGSEA. The CDR3 is 12 residues long. The CDR3 sequence: CSVGRSRTEAFF. Written as DNA, the CDR3 is TGCAGCGTTGGCAGATCTCGAACTGAAGCTTTCTTT.

This clone was detected once. The chain uses TRBV13 and TRBJ2-1; TRBD2 agrees at 11 bases. V was clipped by 3 bases and J by 1 base; unmatched bases: 2. This CDR3 has 16 residues. Germline V lookup: CDR1 PRHDT, CDR2 FYEKMQ (reference sequence). The CDR3 bases are TGTGCCAGCAGCTTCGGGACTAGCGGATCCTACAATGAGCAGTTCTTC. This translates into CASSFGTSGSYNEQFF.

The chain joins TRBV5-1 to TRBJ1-6, with 8 bases fitting TRBD1. The CDR3 sequence is 15 residues long. Germline assignment: CDR1 SGHRS and CDR2 YFSETQ. V shed 0 bases, J shed 10 bases, and the junction held 6 bases outside the gene matches. The CDR3 DNA reads as TGCGCCAGCAGCTTGGGAGGACAGGGAGGATCACCCCTCCACTTT. Its protein product is CASSLGGQGGSPLHF.

In regard to this clone: The sample carries other DNA sequences with the same CDR3. The CDR3 coding sequence is TGTGCCAGTAGTATAGACCGGGACAGGGTAGTTACTGAAGCTTTCTTT. Its protein product is CASSIDRDRVVTEAFF. V gene TRBV19 combines with J gene TRBJ1-1; 9 bases are shared with TRBD1. CDR1 is LNHDA, CDR2 SQIVND, per germline (reference sequence). Trimming removed 0 bases from V and 5 bases from J; junction bases left unmatched: 7. CDR3 length: 16 amino acids.

The gene calls are TRBV6-5 and TRBJ2-2; perhaps TRBD1 as D (5 bases). Per the germline V gene, CDR1 is MNHEY and CDR2 is SVGAGI. CDR3 length equals 13 residues. Trimming shortened V by 2 bases and J by 4 bases, and 5 bases separated the two germline ends. CDR3 in amino acids: CASSYDSTGELFF. Written as DNA, the CDR3 is TGTGCCAGCAGTTACGACAGCACCGGGGAGCTGTTTTTT.

This clone occurred once. The V call is TRBV5-1, the J call TRBJ2-7, with 11 bases identical to TRBD1. The CDR3 loop spans 15 amino acids. Germline values: CDR1 SGHRS, CDR2 YFSETQ. V trimming: 2 bases; J trimming: 4 bases; junction bases outside the gene matches: 5. CDR3 sequence: CASSFQGQGAYEQYF. The CDR3 nucleotides are TGCGCCAGCAGCTTTCAAGGACAGGGGGCGTACGAGCAGTACTTC.

This clone was found a few times. The chain has TRBV6-5 and TRBJ2-2, with 7 bases matching TRBD1. Germline-derived CDR1 and CDR2 are MNHEY and SVGAGI. This CDR3 region has 16 residues. V lost 0 bases and J lost 5; bases outside the gene matches: 6. Written as DNA, the CDR3 is TGTGCCAGCAGTTACTCGAACAGGGGTGGAACCGGGGAGCTGTTTTTT. Translating it yields CASSYSNRGGTGELFF.

The V gene is TRBV7-3, the J gene TRBJ2-2; possibly TRBD1 for D (6 bases). There are 16 residues in the CDR3. Germline V gene lookup returns CDR1 SGHTA and CDR2 FQGTGA. V was shortened by 0 bases and J by 4 bases, with 12 bases between the two germline ends. In nucleotides, the CDR3 is TGTGCCAGCAGCTTAACTCAGGGGCCTTTCACCGGGGAGCTGTTTTTT. This gives the protein CASSLTQGPFTGELFF.